This TCR beta chain is drawn from a study of cytomegalovirus exposure and HLA in healthy donors listed by TCRdb under 2017. Describing the broader study: In an earlier analysis of approximately 500 of the donors, approximately 300 Gb of sequence data and 100 million or so unique TCR beta sequences from 180 million or so T cells were reported. An early release covering just under 650 HLA-typed donors comprised approximately 300 gigabases of sequencing data and tens of millions of unique TCR sequences. Of the roughly 400 genotyped donors, over 65% fell in the genetic ancestry cluster associated with self-reported Caucasian donors. The study aimed to test whether cataloging public T cell receptors could reveal signatures of past pathogen exposure. Using immunosequencing, the study profiled T cell repertoires from about 650 subjects and related those repertoires to cytomegalovirus serostatus. A separate validation cohort of approximately 130 different subjects was used in addition to the 666-subject first cohort. To predict cytomegalovirus infection status, the study combined high-throughput TCR immunosequencing, statistical association of individual TCRs with disease status, and machine learning. A later analysis re-examined previously published TCR beta repertoires from several hundred donors and added high-resolution HLA genotyping to investigate patterns of TCR occurrence. In the later analysis, no new phenotypic data were used to find candidate immune exposures; instead, reliance was placed on TCR beta sequences and their occurrence across donors. An earlier analysis of more than 450 of the donors used high-throughput TCR beta sequencing to judge whether each TCR beta V gene segment behaved as functional or pseudogenic. Donor age, sex, ethnicity and CMV serostatus were compiled together with the repertoire data. A later genetic analysis used genome-wide SNP genotypes for about 65% of the 666 donors, treating that subset as a discovery cohort. Every discovery cohort repertoire had been produced on one sequencing platform. Class I and class II HLA loci were covered by the typing at four-digit resolution. The number of donors typed differed by locus, with roughly 620-640 for A, B, C, DRB1 and DQB1, 522 for DQA1, under 610 for DPA1, and around 460 for DPB1. Four or five DR-DQ haplotypes were treated as single units for association and clustering because of strong linkage in the cohort. Among several hundred genotyped donors of the cohort, an average of approximately 200,000 unique TCR beta nucleotide sequences was sequenced per donor, of which about 19% were non-productive. Points the paper makes about the study in general: Compared with the approximately 600-donor mean, donors in an Asian-associated ancestry cluster had fewer N-insertions in productive TCRs, according to a later genetic analysis. In an earlier analysis of about 600 of the donors, most TCR beta V segments appeared in productive rearrangements about 87% or about 30% of the time, broadly matching IMGT annotations. It was suggested by the authors that the approach could potentially be generalized to other disease states and immunological phenotypes. In a later analysis, the rate of TCR association differed among HLA loci, with DRB1 alleles having the most associated TCRs and HLA-C alleles having the fewest. The only immune exposure information available for the cohort was CMV serostatus. An association between a missense DCLRE1C variant and V-gene and J-gene trimming of TCR beta chains was found in a later genetic analysis and replicated in an independent cohort. Assigning TCR associations to individual alleles was difficult when HLA alleles, especially DR and DQ, strongly co-occurred. A further reported finding was that TCR beta sequences accurately predicted the HLA-A and HLA-B alleles for most subjects in the first cohort. A later analysis associated about 17,000 TCR beta sequences with specific HLA alleles at a false discovery rate of 0.05. The study listed 170 or so TCR beta chains as associated with cytomegalovirus. A later analysis found that HLA-associated TCR beta chains were more clonally expanded and had lower generation probabilities than equally common non-associated chains. A cluster of highly shared sequence variants was judged likely to be a technical artifact of the sequencing pipeline. Three of the identified cytomegalovirus-associated TCR beta chains were confirmed in vitro to be specific for cytomegalovirus antigens. HLA typing was unavailable for some donors at each locus, so association tests used only the typed subset. Linkage disequilibrium might explain the correlated functional status among segregating V segments, but an unknown experimental factor could not be excluded. Around 16 rarely observed V segments, including chromosome 9 orphons, were excluded from the earlier analysis of 550 to 700 of the donors because counts were too low. In a later analysis, most CMV-associated TCR beta chains were found to appear HLA-restricted, with HLA associations seemingly driven largely by CMV exposure. The classifier was reported to diagnose cytomegalovirus status with high specificity and sensitivity in both the original cohort and the validation cohort. In this cohort, only TCR beta chains were sequenced, and detectable features were limited by the absence of alpha or paired-chain data. Several of the top co-occurrence clusters appeared to be linked to parvovirus B19, influenza, CMV and Epstein-Barr virus, according to a later analysis. Roughly uniform sequencing depth across donors was assumed in presence/absence analyses, although this assumption may not hold. Some IMGT-functional V segments, including TRBV6-2 and TRBV6-3, could not be told apart with the 87-base-pair reads, so those segments were excluded. While some public TCRs were present in many individuals, most TCR sequences turned up only very rarely across donors.

Reading from cysteine to phenylalanine, the CDR3 counts 16 amino acids. The DNA shown is the 48-base CDR3, in frame from base 1. V is trimmed back by 2 bases and J by 0 bases, and the junction contains 7 bases that no gene match accounts for. As encoded in the germline V gene, CDR1 is SGHRS while CDR2 is YFSETQ. The cohort was made up of 500 to 850 healthy bone marrow donors. All cohort members were sampled while nominally healthy, although unrecorded immune exposures were likely present. The donor tested CMV seronegative and was one of the 352 seronegative cohort members. Every donor gave a peripheral blood sample, and the peripheral blood mononuclear cells from that sample were used for TCR beta sequencing. The Qiagen DNeasy Blood Extraction Kit was used to extract genomic DNA from the blood cell samples. Libraries were prepared through the immunoSEQ multiplex PCR assay. For the multiplex PCR, a mixture combining 60 forward primers for TCR Vbeta segments and 13 reverse primers for TCR Jbeta segments was used. The CDR3 region of rearranged TCR beta genes was amplified from genomic DNA by a multiplex PCR assay. The Illumina HiSeq System was used to sequence the amplified TCR beta libraries as 87-base-pair reads. The paper's processing steps were these. A later analysis tallied around 80 million unique TCR beta chains across the 610 or so repertoires, and about 10 million of those chains were shared by two or more donors. Raw reads were error-corrected and collapsed into unique sequences with a nearest-neighbor algorithm that merged closely related sequences to remove PCR and sequencing errors. To assign V, D and J gene segments, CDR3 sequences were aligned to IMGT reference sequences. For a sequence to be retained, a match of at least six nucleotides was required to both a V gene segment and a J gene segment. Rearrangements were called productive when the CDR3 lacked stop codons and stayed in frame with V and J; all others were non-productive. CDR3 was defined by IMGT convention, running from the second conserved V-encoded cysteine to the conserved J-encoded phenylalanine. The earlier analysis of roughly 590 of the donors excluded any sequence lacking an unambiguous match to a single V gene segment. An earlier analysis of just under 600 of the donors called V segments functional above 56.7% productive rearrangements and segregating when the between-donor standard deviation exceeded 5%. A statistical classification framework was developed to diagnose cytomegalovirus status using the catalog of TCR beta chain sequences. A later analysis assigned V and J genes by comparing TCR nucleotide sequences with IMGT/GENE-DB human TR gene sequences. The TCRdist pipeline was used in a later analysis to assign CDR3 sequences and most-parsimonious VDJ recombination scenarios. In a later analysis, each TCR beta chain was defined by its CDR3 amino acid sequence together with its V-gene family, and reads without a unique V-gene family were excluded. As a way to deal with suspected cross-contamination and a sequencing artifact, a later analysis dropped under 600 nucleotide sequences that were highly shared and had low generation probability. In a later analysis, a clonal expansion index for each public chain was calculated from normalized within-repertoire ranks of inferred template counts. A later analysis computed generation probabilities with a VDJ recombination model fitted to out-of-frame rearrangements, and checked the results against IGoR. In a later analysis, hypergeometric tests were used to score TCR-TCR, TCR-HLA and TCR-CMV co-occurrence, with a repertoire-size bias correction applied to TCR pairs. False discovery rates were estimated in a later analysis by permuting HLA or CMV assignments 20 times. In a later analysis, co-occurring TCRs were grouped with DBSCAN, and TCRdist sequence similarity was added when clustering was performed within HLA-allele-positive subsets. For co-occurrence clustering, repertoires with fewer than 30,000 or more than 120,000 public chains were excluded, along with five repertoires with anomalous nucleotide sharing. What TCRdb holds here is the immuneACCESS table cut down to in-frame rearrangements. Part of the clones is not present; checked against another copy, under half of the missing clones reflect an unresolved V gene, and the others are unexplained. That table gives V, J and clone size, and the DNA gave D and trimming. The sample records about 200,000 clones, approximately 83% of which are singletons. The leading ten clones occupy 0.71% of the sample.

Concerning this clone itself: No cognate antigen has been identified for it. The sample holds no much larger clone one base away, and base qualities are not on file.

Here the chain combines TRBV5-1 and TRBJ1-1, and 7 junction bases match TRBD1. This receptor was obtained from a boy younger than 10 in good health and CMV-seronegative. The material sequenced was PBMCs. The nucleotides read TGCGCCAGCAGCTTCGGGGCAGGGGGACTGAACACTGAAGCTTTCTTT. It translates to CASSFGAGGLNTEAFF.